These 14 T cell receptor beta chains were all obtained from the same sample, sequenced in a study of CD8+ T cells in alopecia areata. The sample's treatment: oral pan-JAK inhibitor, 5-10 mg twice daily. RNA extraction and reverse transcription yielded cDNA as sequencing template. Assay: immunoSEQ multiplex PCR; the TCRdb copy retains only in-frame clones and omits some. In the table there are some 150,000 clones, 82% of which are singletons. Source: CD8+ T cells sorted from blood, taken at week 4, from a patient treated with tofacitinib. The origin of the receptors is a human donor with alopecia areata.

This chain joins TRBV6-6 and TRBJ2-1; D is perhaps TRBD1 (6 bases). V lost 6 bases to trimming and J lost 4 bases, with 16 bases between them. CDR3 length: 15 residues. Germline V gives CDR1 MNHNY, CDR2 SVGAGI (reference sequence). CDR3 DNA: TGTGCCAGCAGCTCCTTTGTTACAGGGTACAATGAGCAGTTCTTC. Protein: CASSSFVTGYNEQFF.

This clone was seen a handful of times. The chain uses TRBV19 and TRBJ1-5; D unresolved. V lost 1 base, J lost 3 bases, and 7 bases lay in between. The V gene's germline CDR1 is LNHDA and CDR2 SQIVND (reference sequence). The CDR3 sequence is 14 residues long. CDR3 in amino acids: CASSIGHLNQPQHF. Written as DNA, the CDR3 is TGTGCCAGTAGTATAGGACACCTCAATCAGCCCCAGCATTTT.

The chain is built from TRBV19 and TRBJ2-1; 10 positions match TRBD2. The CDR3 length is 19 residues. Germline CDR1 LNHDA, CDR2 SQIVND (reference sequence). V was pared by 3 bases and J by 0 bases, with 11 bases of the junction left unmatched. The CDR3 spells CASSISRLAGWSSYNEQFF. The CDR3 DNA sequence: TGTGCCAGTAGTATTAGTAGACTAGCGGGTTGGAGCTCCTACAATGAGCAGTTCTTC.

In regard to this clone: This likely traces to a read error, being one base from a far larger clone. No conserved phenylalanine or tryptophan is present at the end of the CDR3, so a read error is the likely explanation. V usage is TRBV7-6 and J usage is TRBJ1-2, with 8 bases identical to TRBD1. The germline V gene has CDR1 SGHVS and CDR2 FNYEAQ. Trimming took 5 bases from V and 5 from J; bases not matched to a gene: 10. CDR3 length equals 15 residues. The CDR3 region has the DNA TGTGCCAGCAGCCAAGATAGGACAGGGCAATATGGCTACACCCTC. Its translation: CASSQDRTGQYGYTL.

This clone was picked up a small number of times. The V and J genes are TRBV7-9 and TRBJ2-5; 9 bases map to TRBD2. The germline CDR1 and CDR2 sequences are SEHNR and FQNEAQ (reference sequence). With V trimmed by 1 base and J by 2 bases, 8 bases remained unmatched. The CDR3 has 17 residues. CDR3 sequence: CASSLERMGLAQETQYF. For the CDR3, the DNA is TGTGCCAGCAGCTTAGAGAGAATGGGACTAGCACAAGAGACCCAGTACTTC.

The chain combines TRBV29-1 with TRBJ1-1; D gene ambiguous. Trimming left V 6 bases short and J 0 bases short, with 14 bases between. The CDR3 sequence is 14 residues long. Germline assignment: CDR1 SQVTM and CDR2 ANQGSEA. The CDR3 protein is CSVESPRMNTEAFF. The CDR3 DNA follows: TGCAGCGTGGAGTCCCCCCGTATGAACACTGAAGCTTTCTTT.

This clone was detected only once. The rearrangement links TRBV9 to TRBJ2-5; D is possibly TRBD2 (6 bases). Trimming shortened V by 1 base and J by 4 bases, and 8 bases separated the two germline ends. The germline gives CDR1 SGDLS, CDR2 YYNGEE. This CDR3 is built from 13 residues. In DNA form, the CDR3 reads TGTGCCAGCAGCGTACTTAGCGGAGAGACCCAGTACTTC. Translated, it gives CASSVLSGETQYF.

This chain uses TRBV29-1 with TRBJ2-5; a possible D gene is TRBD2 (5 bases). The assigned J gene may be wrong: the sequence end matches TRBJ2-7 better. CDR3 size: 13 residues. Germline V CDR1 and CDR2: SQVTM, ANQGSEA. The CDR3: CSVSYGLVNEQYF. The CDR3 region has the DNA TGCAGCGTTTCGTACGGACTCGTGAACGAGCAGTACTTC.

The V and J genes are TRBV7-9 and TRBJ2-4; 10 nucleotides match TRBD1. The CDR3 is 18 amino acids. V was clipped by 5 bases and J by 2 bases; unmatched bases: 12. Germline CDR1 SEHNR, CDR2 FQNEAQ (reference sequence). The chain's CDR3 is CASSATGGGEWTKNIQYF. The CDR3 DNA is TGTGCCAGCAGCGCGACAGGGGGCGGCGAGTGGACCAAAAACATTCAGTACTTC.

The V gene is TRBV7-2, the J gene TRBJ2-6; TRBD1 matches 8 bases. Germline CDR1 SGHTA, CDR2 FQGNSA. The V and J ends lost 5 bases and 0 bases, in that order; junction bases with no gene match: 12. CDR3 length equals 19 residues. The CDR3 DNA is TGTGCCAGCAGCCCTGGAAGGGACAGGCTGAGCTCTGGGGCCAACGTCCTGACTTTC. Translated: CASSPGRDRLSSGANVLTF.

The chain uses TRBV7-9 and TRBJ2-7; possibly TRBD1 for D (6 bases). V was trimmed by 5 bases and J by 0 bases, leaving 23 bases between them. Germline CDR1 reads SEHNR; CDR2 reads FQNEAQ (reference sequence). This CDR3 is built from 18 residues. DNA of the CDR3: TGTGCCAGCAGCCCCGGGCCCGTTCGACAGGCCAGCTCCTACGAGCAGTACTTC. It is translated as CASSPGPVRQASSYEQYF.

The sample holds a few counts of this clone. This sequence joins TRBV4-1 and TRBJ1-2, with TRBD1 matching 7 bases. The germline gives CDR1 MGHRA, CDR2 YSYEKL. The trim removed 0 bases at V and 4 bases at J, leaving 5 bases unmatched. The CDR3 runs 15 residues. CDR3 DNA: TGCGCCAGCAGCCAAGATCGACAGGGTGGCTATGGCTACACCTTC. Translating it yields CASSQDRQGGYGYTF.

The chain joins TRBV12-5 to TRBJ1-1, with D maybe TRBD1 (5 bases). The CDR3 sequence is 15 residues long. The V gene lost 0 bases and the J gene lost 2 bases, with 10 bases spanning the gap. The germline CDR1 and CDR2 sequences are LGHNT and FRNRAP. The chain's CDR3 is CASGLVVGTNTEAFF. In DNA form, the CDR3 reads TGTGCTAGTGGTTTGGTAGTCGGGACCAACACTGAAGCTTTCTTT.

This clone came up a few times. Other DNA sequences in this sample translate to the same CDR3. The chain has TRBV27 and TRBJ2-5, with D possibly matching TRBD1 (6 bases). Germline assignment: CDR1 MNHEY and CDR2 SMNVEV (reference sequence). V was pared by 2 bases and J by 2 bases, with 9 bases between. The CDR3 is 14 amino acids. The chain's CDR3 is CASSLLGQQETQYF. DNA of the CDR3: TGTGCCAGCAGTTTACTCGGACAGCAAGAGACCCAGTACTTC.